These T cell receptor beta chains were read from a single sample in a study of vaccination and CD4 T cells after COVID-19. TCRdb independently ran MiXCR on the PCR reads; one entry per CDR3 protein. The table lists more than 15,000 distinct CDR3 sequences, around two fifths of them singletons. These TCRs are of unknown antigen specificity. This specimen consisted of CD4+ T cells from blood, cultured in vitro, obtained before SARS-CoV-2 vaccination. The receptors stem from a human donor who had recovered from COVID-19. The CDR3 runs from the conserved cysteine through the conserved F or W. A D gene is named only where the DNA matches it firmly. Size is stated for part of the rows, as once, few or many counts, or as a class when the clone is expanded.

J,size,D,V,CDR3,DNA
TRBJ2-3,few,TRBD2,TRBV20-1,CSARGRQQLAGGAQYF,TGCAGTGCCAGGGGGCGCCAACAATTAGCGGGGGGGGCGCAGTATTTT
TRBJ1-2,.,.,TRBV28,CASSFPGQGLGYTF,TGTGCCAGCAGTTTTCCGGGGCAGGGACTCGGCTACACCTTC
TRBJ2-7,.,TRBD2,TRBV7-9,CASSVSGAQNSYEQYF,TGTGCCAGCAGCGTGAGCGGGGCCCAGAACTCCTACGAGCAGTACTTC
TRBJ1-1,.,.,TRBV20-1,CSAIQEGPFF,TGCAGTGCTATACAGGAAGGGCCTTTCTTT
TRBJ1-6,.,.,TRBV5-8,CASSSRVDNSPLHF,TGTGCCAGCAGTTCCCGGGTTGATAATTCACCCCTCCACTTT
TRBJ2-5,.,.,TRBV2,CASSEPRGGKTQYF,TGTGCCAGCAGTGAACCCAGGGGTGGCAAGACCCAGTACTTC
TRBJ1-2,few,.,TRBV2,CASSVAGGYYGYTF,TGTGCCAGCAGTGTCGCGGGGGGCTATTATGGCTACACCTTC
TRBJ1-5,few,.,TRBV6-2/TRBV6-3,CASSRGNLNQPQHF,TGTGCCAGCAGTCGGGGGAATTTAAATCAGCCCCAGCATTTT
TRBJ2-1,.,TRBD2,TRBV7-9,CASSTLAGGFYNEQFF,TGTGCCAGCAGCACGCTAGCGGGGGGCTTCTACAATGAGCAGTTCTTC
TRBJ2-7,once,TRBD1,TRBV19,CASSAPGTASYEQYF,TGTGCCAGTAGTGCCCCCGGGACAGCATCCTACGAGCAGTACTTC
TRBJ2-7,few,.,TRBV7-9,CASSATRKTYEQYF,TGTGCCAGCAGCGCCACCAGGAAAACCTACGAGCAGTACTTC
TRBJ1-1,medium-sized,.,TRBV20-1,CSARAPQGEAFF,TGCAGTGCTAGAGCTCCCCAGGGGGAAGCTTTCTTT
TRBJ1-5,.,.,TRBV6-1,CASSPRGFSNQPQHF,TGTGCCAGCAGCCCCCGCGGTTTTAGCAATCAGCCCCAGCATTTT
TRBJ2-7,.,TRBD1,TRBV7-2,CASSSQPGDRAYEQYF,TGTGCCAGCAGCTCACAGCCCGGGGACAGAGCCTACGAGCAGTACTTC
TRBJ1-2,medium-sized,.,TRBV27,CATTSTGGGVNGYTF,TGTGCCACCACCTCGACGGGGGGCGGGGTGAATGGCTACACCTTC
TRBJ2-3,.,.,TRBV20-1,CSARDRTRLGDTQYF,TGCAGTGCTAGAGATCGAACTAGGCTGGGGGATACGCAGTATTTT
TRBJ2-2,few,TRBD1,TRBV7-8,CASSLASGGSSGELFF,TGTGCCAGCAGCTTAGCGTCAGGGGGTTCCTCCGGGGAGCTGTTTTTT
TRBJ2-1,.,.,TRBV7-8,CASSLVLLNEQFF,TGTGCCAGCAGCTTGGTATTACTCAATGAGCAGTTCTTC
TRBJ2-2,once,.,TRBV7-2,CASSLNVQGASNTGELFF,TGTGCCAGCAGCTTAAATGTACAGGGAGCTTCGAACACCGGGGAGCTGTTTTTT
TRBJ2-1,.,TRBD2,TRBV6-5,CASSSVRGGNEQFF,TGTGCCAGCAGTTCGGTGCGGGGGGGCAATGAGCAGTTCTTC
TRBJ1-1,.,.,TRBV19,CASSIGPRPEAFF,TGTGCCAGTAGTATAGGTCCCCGACCTGAAGCTTTCTTT
TRBJ2-5,once,TRBD1,TRBV6-1,CASGLGQGLGETQYF,TGTGCCAGCGGACTGGGACAGGGGTTGGGAGAGACCCAGTACTTC
TRBJ2-3,.,.,TRBV5-1,CASSRLYPRDTQYF,TGCGCCAGCAGCCGACTTTACCCGAGGGATACGCAGTATTTT
TRBJ2-6,.,.,TRBV2,CASSRTESGANVLTF,TGTGCCAGCAGTCGGACAGAGTCTGGGGCCAACGTCCTGACTTTC
TRBJ2-1,.,.,TRBV19,CASTAQGFIYNEQFF,TGTGCCAGTACCGCCCAGGGGTTTATTTACAATGAGCAGTTCTTC
TRBJ2-7,few,.,TRBV6-1,CASRLLGTSYEQYF,TGTGCCAGCAGACTATTGGGGACCTCCTACGAGCAGTACTTC
TRBJ2-3,.,TRBD2,TRBV12-3/TRBV12-4,CASSYRLAGGPTDTQYF,TGTGCCAGCAGTTACCGACTAGCGGGAGGGCCGACAGATACGCAGTATTTT
TRBJ2-5,.,TRBD2,TRBV7-2,CASSNIAGRLETQYF,TGTGCCAGCAGCAATATAGCGGGGCGTTTAGAGACCCAGTACTTC
TRBJ1-2,.,TRBD1,TRBV14,CASSYRGSYGYTF,TGTGCCAGCAGCTACAGGGGGAGCTATGGCTACACCTTC
TRBJ2-2,.,TRBD1,TRBV15,CATSRGTGAHTGELFF,TGTGCCACCAGCAGAGGGACAGGGGCCCACACCGGGGAGCTGTTTTTT
TRBJ1-5,.,TRBD1,TRBV6-1,CATGTGGIQPQHF,TGTGCCACCGGGACAGGGGGAATTCAGCCCCAGCATTTT
TRBJ1-2,few,.,TRBV2,CASSPGLIANYGYTF,TGTGCCAGCAGTCCCGGGCTAATAGCTAACTATGGCTACACCTTC
TRBJ1-1,few,.,TRBV19,CASRTGGSTEAFF,TGTGCCAGTAGGACAGGAGGGAGCACTGAAGCTTTCTTT
TRBJ1-2,.,.,TRBV5-4,CVSSQLQGNYGYTF,TGTGTCAGCAGCCAATTGCAAGGGAATTATGGCTACACCTTC
TRBJ2-5,.,.,TRBV7-6,CASSLSQGFGETQYF,TGTGCCAGCAGCTTGAGTCAGGGATTTGGAGAGACCCAGTACTTC
TRBJ1-2,.,.,TRBV6-5,CASSYDTSNYGYTF,TGTGCCAGCAGTTATGACACGTCCAACTATGGCTACACCTTC
TRBJ2-5,.,.,TRBV5-6,CASRRFEGETQYF,TGTGCCAGCAGACGCTTTGAGGGAGAGACCCAGTACTTC
TRBJ2-5,once,.,TRBV5-6,CASSFRDGLETQYF,TGTGCCAGCAGCTTCCGGGACGGACTTGAGACCCAGTACTTC
TRBJ1-1,few,.,TRBV7-2,CASSLAPAGGREAFF,TGTGCCAGCAGCTTAGCTCCGGCCGGCGGAAGGGAAGCTTTCTTT
TRBJ1-1,.,TRBD1,TRBV10-3,CASSDRAGVDTEAFF,TGTGCCAGCTCCGACAGGGCGGGGGTTGATACTGAAGCTTTCTTT
TRBJ2-2,few,.,TRBV15,CATSRGEPGERELFF,TGTGCCACCAGCAGGGGGGAACCGGGGGAACGGGAGCTGTTTTTT
TRBJ1-1,.,.,TRBV6-1,CASRKGGGNTEAFF,TGTGCCAGCAGAAAGGGCGGGGGTAACACTGAAGCTTTCTTT